The 32 T cell receptor beta chains presented below share a single source sample, sequenced in a study of neurological immune-mediated disorders. Specified time point: longitudinal time-point 3. Via MiXCR, TCRdb re-called the 5' RACE reads, giving one row per CDR3 protein. This sample has tens of thousands of distinct CDR3 sequences, with roughly 4.5% found just once. Source material: PBMCs. All receptors derive from an older woman with multiple sclerosis.

This clonotype was recorded at least ten times. The rearrangement joins TRBV10-3 to TRBJ2-5, with no clear D. Germline loops: CDR1 ENHRY, CDR2 SYGVKD. This CDR3 comprises 13 residues. V was pared by 6 bases and J by 0 bases, with 8 bases between. Written as DNA, the CDR3 is TGTGCCATCAGCCCGACGTACCAAGAGACCCAGTACTTC. This sequence encodes CAISPTYQETQYF.

With respect to this clonotype: A much more abundant neighbour one base away suggests this may be a read error. The chain combines TRBV15 with TRBJ2-2; D is perhaps TRBD2 (6 bases). This CDR3 has 16 residues. CDR1 LNHNV and CDR2 YYDKDF come from the germline V gene (reference sequence). Trimming left V 9 bases short and J 2 bases short, with 19 bases between. Here the CDR3 DNA reads TGTGCCACTATCGAGGATAGGGAGGTTAACACCGGGGAGCTGTTTTTT. Amino acids: CATIEDREVNTGELFF.

This clonotype came up many times. The rearrangement links TRBV25-1 to TRBJ1-2; D may be TRBD1 (5 bases). This CDR3 spans 14 amino acids. Trimming removed 3 bases at V and 4 bases at J, with 12 bases between. Germline V gives CDR1 MGHDK, CDR2 SYGVNS. CDR3 sequence reads: CASSDSGGAYGYTF. The DNA for the CDR3 is TGTGCCAGCAGTGATTCTGGAGGGGCCTATGGCTACACCTTC.

At least ten counts were recorded for this clonotype. The rearrangement links TRBV30 to TRBJ1-2; D perhaps matches TRBD1 (5 bases). The V end lost 8 bases, the J end lost 4 bases, and 11 bases lay between the germline ends. CDR1 and CDR2 (germline): GTSNPN, SVGIG (reference sequence). The CDR3 covers 11 residues. The CDR3 is CAGSTVYGYTF. The CDR3 nucleotides read TGTGCCGGCTCGACAGTCTATGGCTACACCTTC.

The sample holds many counts of this clonotype. The CDR3 here is CASSQGGVGDNEQFF. CDR3 in DNA: TGTGCCAGCAGCCAGGGAGGGGTGGGGGACAATGAGCAGTTCTTC. The chain links TRBV7-9 to TRBJ2-1; the match to TRBD2 covers 7 bases. The V segment lost 5 bases and the J segment 5 bases; nucleotides outside the gene matches: 9. This CDR3 is 15 amino acids long. Germline V gene lookup returns CDR1 SEHNR and CDR2 FQNEAQ (reference sequence).

This clonotype was counted many times. V usage is TRBV5-1 and J usage is TRBJ2-2; D is unresolved. V lost 2 bases and J 0 bases, leaving 11 bases between the germline ends. Per the germline V gene, CDR1 is SGHRS and CDR2 is YFSETQ. The CDR3 has 16 amino acids. This chain's CDR3 is CASSLTWVPNTGELFF. The DNA of the CDR3 is TGCGCCAGCAGCTTAACTTGGGTTCCGAACACCGGGGAGCTGTTTTTT.

In regard to this clonotype: A much larger clone lies one base from this, so it may be a read error. J is TRBJ1-1 and V is TRBV28; D gene unclear. Per the germline V gene, CDR1 is MDHEN and CDR2 is SYDVKM. The V end lost 3 bases, the J end lost 5 bases, and 7 bases lay between the germline ends. This CDR3 is built from 12 residues. The CDR3 region is CASSFLRTEAFF. Here the CDR3 DNA reads TGTGCCAGCAGTTTTCTCAGAACTGAAGCTTTCTTT.

This clonotype was observed at least ten times. The chain uses TRBV20-1 and TRBJ1-2; 7 positions agree with TRBD1. The trim removed 5 bases at V and 2 bases at J, leaving 8 bases unmatched. The length of the CDR3 is 14 residues. Germline CDR1 and CDR2: DFQATT and SNEGSKA (reference sequence). Here the CDR3 DNA reads TGCAGTGCTGCCAAAGGGACAGTGAACTATGGCTACACCTTC. It encodes CSAAKGTVNYGYTF.

This clonotype was detected many times. This chain uses TRBV2 with TRBJ1-5; 8 bases fit TRBD1. J gave up 1 base and V 5 bases, and 7 bases lay outside the gene matches. The CDR3 has 16 residues. The germline CDR1 and CDR2 sequences are SNHLY and FYNNEI. CDR3 bases: TGTGCCAGCAGTCCCGCAGGGGGCTGGAGCAATCAGCCCCAGCATTTT. Translation: CASSPAGGWSNQPQHF.

The chain recombines TRBV18 with TRBJ2-2, with D possibly TRBD1 on 6 matching bases. CDR3 length: 19 residues. Trimming took 5 bases from V and 5 from J, leaving 27 bases between them. The germline gives CDR1 KGHSH, CDR2 LQKENI. CDR3 in amino acids: CASSAQTSGGLSRTGELFF. CDR3 nucleotides: TGTGCCAGCTCAGCCCAAACCTCTGGGGGCCTTAGTCGGACCGGGGAGCTGTTTTTT.

This clonotype was recorded many times. This chain joins TRBV2 and TRBJ2-5, with 9 nucleotides matching TRBD1. This CDR3 has 15 residues. CDR1 SNHLY and CDR2 FYNNEI come from the germline V gene. After removal of 4 bases from V and 5 bases from J, the junction contained 8 bases not matched to a gene. CDR3 nucleotides: TGTGCCAGCAGTGCTGACAGGGGGTTAGGGGAGACCCAGTACTTC. Protein: CASSADRGLGETQYF.

This clonotype was recorded many times. The chain employs TRBV5-4 and TRBJ2-1; TRBD1 is a possible D gene (5 bases). Germline CDR1 and CDR2: SGHNT and YYREEE (reference sequence). The CDR3 runs 13 residues. Trimming removed 4 bases at V and 6 bases at J, with 11 bases between. The chain's CDR3 is CASSPPGSNEQFF. CDR3 nucleotides: TGTGCCAGCAGCCCACCAGGGTCCAATGAGCAGTTCTTC.

The table lists this clonotype with many counts. The V and J genes are TRBV29-1 and TRBJ2-5, with D possibly TRBD1 on 6 matching bases. The CDR3 covers 14 residues. V was clipped by 4 bases and J by 5 bases, with 17 bases between them. Germline V gene data show CDR1 as SQVTM and CDR2 as ANQGSEA. The CDR3 region has the DNA TGCAGCGTTGGCCCCGGGACACTTTCTGAGACCCAGTACTTC. Translation: CSVGPGTLSETQYF.

This clonotype was counted ten times or more. This chain connects TRBV24-1 to TRBJ1-1; TRBD1 aligns across 8 bases. With V trimmed by 5 bases and J by 4 bases, 8 bases remained unmatched. The CDR3 is 15 amino acids. The germline CDR1 and CDR2 sequences are KGHDR and SFDVKD. The CDR3 sequence is CATSGTGTGSTEAFF. In nucleotides, the CDR3 is TGTGCCACCAGTGGGACAGGGACGGGTAGCACTGAAGCTTTCTTT.

This clonotype was counted many times. The chain uses TRBV6-1 and TRBJ1-1, with 9 bases fitting TRBD1. The CDR3 runs 14 residues. Unmatched junction bases numbered 6, after V lost 6 bases and J lost 4 bases. Germline CDR1 and CDR2: MNHNS and SASEGT. The DNA for the CDR3 is TGTGCCAGCAGGGCCGGACAGGGGTTCACTGAAGCTTTCTTT. This translates into CASRAGQGFTEAFF.

The rearrangement uses TRBV4-2 and TRBJ1-3; D unresolved. Trimming took off 0 bases at V and 5 bases at J, with 14 bases between the two ends. The CDR3 runs 16 residues. Germline V gene lookup returns CDR1 LGHNA and CDR2 YNFKEQ. The CDR3 loop reads CASSQDVGSGRNTIYF. The CDR3 bases are TGTGCCAGCAGCCAAGATGTAGGTTCGGGCAGAAACACCATATATTTT.

The genes are TRBV6-5 and TRBJ1-1; TRBD1 aligns across 9 bases. Germline-derived CDR1 and CDR2 are MNHEY and SVGAGI. V trimming: 6 bases; J trimming: 0 bases; junction bases outside the gene matches: 5. The CDR3 covers 15 residues. The CDR3 reads CASRPRDRVNTEAFF. CDR3 nucleotides: TGTGCCAGCAGGCCCCGGGACAGGGTGAACACTGAAGCTTTCTTT.

This clonotype was seen at least ten times. The chain recombines TRBV7-2 with TRBJ2-7; TRBD1 matches 9 bases. Trimming removed 4 bases from V and 3 bases from J; junction bases left unmatched: 7. This CDR3 is built from 15 residues. CDR1 and CDR2 from the germline V gene are SGHTA and FQGNSA. This chain's CDR3 is CASSSSPGQGYEQYF. CDR3 nucleotides: TGTGCCAGCAGCTCTTCCCCGGGACAGGGCTACGAGCAGTACTTC.

This clonotype was counted many times. The gene calls are TRBV6-2 or TRBV6-3 and TRBJ2-1; no reliable D call. CDR3 length: 14 amino acids. V lost 2 bases to trimming and J lost 2 bases, with 7 bases between them. Germline CDR1 MNHEY, CDR2 SVGEGT. CDR3 in amino acids: CASSYLRTYNEQFF. CDR3 coding DNA: TGTGCCAGCAGTTACCTCCGAACCTACAATGAGCAGTTCTTC.

This clonotype was picked up many times. The rearrangement uses TRBV5-1 and TRBJ2-7; 9 nucleotides line up with TRBD1. V was pared by 6 bases and J by 5 bases, with 9 bases of the junction left unmatched. Germline V gene lookup returns CDR1 SGHRS and CDR2 YFSETQ. This CDR3 has 14 residues. The CDR3 is CASKPAGQGNEQYF. The CDR3 nucleotides read TGCGCCAGCAAACCGGCGGGACAGGGAAACGAGCAGTACTTC.

This clonotype was detected ten times or more. CDR3 bases: TGCGCCAGCAGGGGCTTAGCAGGGGCCACCTACGAGCAGTACTTC. This translates into CASRGLAGATYEQYF. The chain carries TRBV4-1 and TRBJ2-7; D might be TRBD1 (6 bases). The V end lost 6 bases, the J end lost 2 bases, and 17 bases lay between the germline ends. CDR3 size: 15 residues. Germline CDR1 MGHRA, CDR2 YSYEKL.

This clonotype was seen at least ten times. The chain carries TRBV20-1 and TRBJ1-1, with TRBD1 matching 8 bases. Germline V gives CDR1 DFQATT, CDR2 SNEGSKA (reference sequence). The CDR3 extends over 15 amino acids. V lost 3 bases and J lost 4; bases outside the gene matches: 10. The CDR3 coding sequence is TGCAGTGCTAGGGACTCAGGGGGCTGGAGCACTGAAGCTTTCTTT. Translation gives CSARDSGGWSTEAFF.

The genes are TRBV7-8 and TRBJ2-5, with 8 bases identical to TRBD1. The CDR3 contains 16 residues. In germline, CDR1 is SGHVS, CDR2 FQNEAQ. V trimming: 1 base; J trimming: 5 bases; junction bases outside the gene matches: 9. The CDR3 DNA sequence: TGTGCCAGCAGCTTAGAGGACAGGGCCGAGGGGGAGACCCAGTACTTC. Translating it yields CASSLEDRAEGETQYF.

At least ten counts were recorded for this clonotype. V and J are TRBV5-1 and TRBJ2-7; D possibly corresponds to TRBD1 (6 bases). Trimming took off 4 bases at V and 5 bases at J, with 16 bases between the two ends. The germline V gene has CDR1 SGHRS and CDR2 YFSETQ. The CDR3 is 14 amino acids. CDR3 amino acids: CASSVTGFINEQYF. The CDR3 nucleotides are TGCGCCAGCAGCGTTACAGGGTTCATAAACGAGCAGTACTTC.

This clonotype was detected ten times or more. This chain links TRBV12-3 or TRBV12-4 with TRBJ2-7, with TRBD2 matching 7 bases. This CDR3 has 14 amino acids. V was pared by 2 bases and J by 5 bases, with 6 bases of the junction left unmatched. As DNA, the CDR3 is TGTGCCAGCAGTTTAAGTCGGGGGGTAAACGAGCAGTACTTC. It specifies CASSLSRGVNEQYF.

This clonotype was recorded many times. The CDR3 nucleotides are TGTGCCAGCACCCTGACATATGGCAATGAGCAGTTCTTC. This sequence encodes CASTLTYGNEQFF. V and J are TRBV6-5 and TRBJ2-1; no definite D call. The CDR3 runs 13 residues. Trimming removed 7 bases from V and 6 bases from J, with 13 bases in between. CDR1 and CDR2 from the germline V gene are MNHEY and SVGAGI.

The sample holds many counts of this clonotype. V is TRBV28 and J is TRBJ2-7; 9 bases agree with TRBD1. The V and J ends lost 7 bases and 3 bases, in that order; junction bases with no gene match: 7. From germline, CDR1 is MDHEN and CDR2 SYDVKM. The CDR3 extends over 14 amino acids. CDR3 amino acids: CASNGGTGLYEQYF. The CDR3 bases are TGTGCCAGCAACGGGGGGACAGGGCTCTACGAGCAGTACTTC.

This clonotype was recorded many times. V usage is TRBV7-6 and J usage is TRBJ1-3; weak D call: TRBD1 (6 bases). The CDR3 runs 16 residues. The germline CDR1 and CDR2 sequences are SGHVS and FNYEAQ. V lost 1 base to trimming and J lost 0 bases, with 10 bases between them. CDR3 sequence: CASSLGTVDSGNTIYF. The CDR3 DNA follows: TGTGCCAGCAGCTTAGGGACAGTGGACTCTGGAAACACCATATATTTT.

This clonotype was observed at least ten times. The chain couples TRBV6-6 to TRBJ2-7; D uncertain. Germline loops: CDR1 MNHNY, CDR2 SVGAGI (reference sequence). This CDR3 spans 16 amino acids. The V end was cut by 2 bases, the J end by 2 bases, with 16 bases between. This chain's CDR3 is CASSYNSQAQPYEQYF. The CDR3 DNA reads as TGTGCCAGCAGTTACAATTCTCAGGCACAGCCCTACGAGCAGTACTTC.

This clonotype was detected many times. J is TRBJ2-3 and V is TRBV20-1, with D possibly TRBD2 on 6 matching bases. The CDR3 has 15 amino acids. The V end was cut by 1 base, the J end by 0 bases, with 11 bases between. The germline CDR1 and CDR2 sequences are DFQATT and SNEGSKA (reference sequence). CDR3 region: CSARAPSVSTDTQYF. In DNA form, the CDR3 reads TGCAGTGCTAGAGCACCTAGCGTTAGCACAGATACGCAGTATTTT.

This clonotype showed up many times. V and J are TRBV7-9 and TRBJ2-2, with TRBD2 matching over 11 bases. This CDR3 contains 16 residues. V lost 5 bases and J lost 4; bases outside the gene matches: 6. Germline V gene data show CDR1 as SEHNR and CDR2 as FQNEAQ (reference sequence). The CDR3 nucleotides are TGTGCCAGCAGCACGCGACTAGCGGGATCCACCGGGGAGCTGTTTTTT. It encodes CASSTRLAGSTGELFF.

This chain joins TRBV6-6 and TRBJ2-1; 8 nucleotides align to TRBD2. The V and J ends lost 7 bases and 0 bases, in that order; junction bases with no gene match: 8. From germline, CDR1 is MNHNY and CDR2 SVGAGI (reference sequence). The CDR3 has 16 residues. CDR3 loop: CASTSGRGVSYNEQFF. CDR3 in DNA: TGTGCCAGCACTTCTGGGCGGGGGGTCTCCTACAATGAGCAGTTCTTC.